The 19 T cell receptor beta chains presented below share a single source sample, sequenced in a study of blood T cells in healthy people across ages (dated by TCRdb to the mid-2010s). The library was prepared using 5' RACE. Sequencing relied on an Illumina HiSeq 2500. A second about 7 to 11 cycle PCR used a sample-barcoded 5' primer and a J-beta primer mix. TCRdb reprocessed the public reads (quality trimming at Q25 with fastp, clone calling with MiXCR) and kept in-frame beta chains. Rows are unified per CDR3 protein, each entry keeping the most common DNA and genes. The sample includes under 2,000,000 distinct CDR3 sequences, with less than 50% observed a single time. Approximately 2.1% of the sample is held by the ten biggest clonotypes. Sequencing was carried out using blood. The receptors here all came from a woman between 40 and 55 years old in good health.

This rearrangement joins TRBV18 to TRBJ1-1, with D uncertain. The CDR3 has 13 amino acids. Germline V gene data show CDR1 as KGHSH and CDR2 as LQKENI. Trimming pared 5 bases from V and 2 bases from J, leaving 9 bases between. In DNA form, the CDR3 reads TGTGCCAGCTCAGAACAGAGCAACACTGAAGCTTTCTTT. It encodes CASSEQSNTEAFF.

The chain has TRBV2 and TRBJ2-3, with D possibly matching TRBD2 (5 bases). V was cut by 7 bases and J by 1 base, with 9 bases left in between. Germline CDR1 and CDR2: SNHLY and FYNNEI. The CDR3 contains 13 residues. The CDR3 sequence is CASIAPRTDTQYF. DNA for the CDR3: TGTGCCAGCATAGCGCCTCGCACAGATACGCAGTATTTT.

The chain uses TRBV20-1 and TRBJ2-4, with 13 bases aligning to TRBD2. From germline, CDR1 is DFQATT and CDR2 SNEGSKA (reference sequence). The CDR3 extends over 14 amino acids. With V trimmed by 6 bases and J by 13 bases, 12 bases remained unmatched. The CDR3 spells CSAQEGGTSGVQYF. CDR3 DNA sequence: TGCAGTGCCCAAGAGGGAGGGACTAGCGGGGTCCAGTACTTC.

This clonotype was detected only a few times. This chain joins TRBV29-1 and TRBJ2-7; 7 bases agree with TRBD2. This CDR3 is 13 amino acids long. J was trimmed by 6 bases and V by 4 bases; bases with no gene match: 9. Looked up from germline, CDR1 is SQVTM and CDR2 is ANQGSEA. Written as DNA, the CDR3 is TGCAGCGTTGTTGAGACTAGCTTTCGCGAGCAGTACTTC. Translated: CSVVETSFREQYF.

With regard to this clonotype: This likely stems from a read error, as it lies one base from a far larger clone. The chain joins TRBV28 to TRBJ2-7, with D perhaps matching TRBD1 (5 bases). CDR3 length: 11 amino acids. CDR1 is MDHEN, CDR2 SYDVKM, per germline. V was clipped by 5 bases and J by 8 bases, with 10 bases between them. CDR3 region: CASSPGYKQYF. In nucleotides, the CDR3 is TGTGCCAGCAGTCCAGGGTACAAGCAGTACTTC.

V usage is TRBV6-2 or TRBV6-3 and J usage is TRBJ1-6, with 10 positions matching TRBD1. The CDR3 runs 15 residues. CDR1 and CDR2 from the germline V gene are MNHEY and SVGEGT. The trim removed 7 bases at V and 3 bases at J, leaving 3 bases unmatched. CDR3: CASNRDRGYNSPLHF. The CDR3 nucleotides are TGTGCCAGCAACCGGGACAGGGGCTATAATTCACCCCTCCACTTT.

Only a few counts were recorded for this clonotype. The chain couples TRBV28 to TRBJ1-5; TRBD1 might be the D (6 bases). This CDR3 has 15 amino acids. Germline V gene lookup returns CDR1 MDHEN and CDR2 SYDVKM. Trimming pared 4 bases from V and 1 base from J, leaving 11 bases between. This chain's CDR3 is CASSSIGGSNQPQHF. CDR3 nucleotides: TGTGCCAGCAGTTCCATAGGGGGAAGCAATCAGCCCCAGCATTTT.

This clonotype came up a few times. CDR3 residues: CASSYGTGGDNEQFF. The CDR3 DNA is TGTGCCAGCAGTTACGGGACAGGGGGTGATAATGAGCAGTTCTTC. The rearrangement joins TRBV6-6 to TRBJ2-1, with 11 bases matching TRBD1. Germline V CDR1 and CDR2: MNHNY, SVGAGI (reference sequence). The CDR3 contains 15 residues. Unmatched junction bases numbered 4, after V lost 2 bases and J lost 7 bases.

The chain couples TRBV2 to TRBJ2-1, with 8 bases aligning to TRBD1. V dropped 2 bases and J dropped 8; count of bases not matched to a gene: 11. Germline lookup yields CDR1 SNHLY and CDR2 FYNNEI. This CDR3 region has 16 residues. The CDR3 DNA follows: TGTGCCAGCAGTGAACAGGCCAGGGGGCTTCGTGATGAGCAGTTCTTC. It codes for CASSEQARGLRDEQFF.

The chain uses TRBV6-2 or TRBV6-3 and TRBJ2-1; TRBD2 matches 12 bases. The V gene's germline CDR1 is MNHEY and CDR2 SVGEGT. Trimming at V came to 6 bases and at J to 7 bases, leaving 16 bases not matched to a gene. This CDR3 region has 18 residues. CDR3 in amino acids: CASSPLQLAGGSWNEQFF. In DNA form, the CDR3 reads TGTGCCAGCAGCCCCCTTCAACTAGCGGGGGGTTCGTGGAATGAGCAGTTCTTC.

A single count supports this clonotype. V usage is TRBV4-3 and J usage is TRBJ1-2; 9 nucleotides match TRBD1. CDR3 length equals 19 residues. CDR1 is LGHNA, CDR2 YSLEER, per germline. Unmatched junction bases numbered 15, after V lost 3 bases and J lost 1 base. The CDR3 DNA is TGCGCCAGCAGCCACGCTACCGGAGTCCGGGACAGGGTTAACTATGGCTACACCTTC. Amino acids: CASSHATGVRDRVNYGYTF.

This clonotype appeared a few times. The chain couples TRBV28 to TRBJ2-5; D is possibly TRBD1 or TRBD2 (5 bases each). CDR3 size: 14 residues. The V gene's germline CDR1 is MDHEN and CDR2 SYDVKM. V lost 0 bases to trimming and J lost 4 bases, with 9 bases between them. CDR3 DNA sequence: TGTGCCAGCAGTTTATGGGGGGAACGAGAGACCCAGTACTTC. Translated, it gives CASSLWGERETQYF.

Concerning this clonotype itself: A clone one base away is much larger, so this may be a read error. This chain links TRBV20-1 with TRBJ2-6, with a weak D call TRBD1 (7 bases). CDR1 DFQATT and CDR2 SNEGSKA come from the germline V gene (reference sequence). The CDR3 consists of 17 residues. CDR3 nucleotides: TGCAGTGCTAGAGAACGACAGGGAGGCTCTGGGGCCAACATCCTGACTTTC. This gives the protein CSARERQGGSGANILTF.

The chain has TRBV12-3 or TRBV12-4 and TRBJ1-5; D is unresolved. Trimming cost V 6 bases and J 1 base, with 4 bases left between them. The CDR3 loop spans 12 amino acids. DNA for the CDR3: TGTGCCAGCAGGATCAGCAATCAGCCCCAGCATTTT. This sequence encodes CASRISNQPQHF.

The chain uses TRBV2 and TRBJ2-7, with D unclear. The CDR3 has 12 residues. The V and J ends lost 2 bases and 5 bases respectively, with 7 bases between them. Germline V lookup: CDR1 SNHLY, CDR2 FYNNEI. The CDR3 spells CASSEQANEQYF. CDR3 coding DNA: TGTGCCAGCAGTGAACAGGCAAACGAGCAGTACTTC. The whole variable domain, filled in from reference TRBV2 and TRBJ2-7, reads EPEVTQTPSHQVTQMGQEVILRCVPISNHLYFYWYRQILGQKVEFLVSFYNNEISEKSEIFDDQFSVERPDGSNFTLKIRSTKLEDSAMYFCASSEQANEQYFGPGTRLTVT.

The V and J genes are TRBV7-2 and TRBJ2-5; D uncertain. With 5 bases removed from V and 2 bases from J, the gap between germline ends came to 12 bases. Per germline, CDR1 SGHTA and CDR2 FQGNSA. This CDR3 has 14 residues. The CDR3 region has the DNA TGTGCCAGCAGCCCCAGACTGAATCAAGAGACCCAGTACTTC. This sequence encodes CASSPRLNQETQYF.

V and J are TRBV28 and TRBJ1-2, with TRBD1 as a possible D gene (5 bases). CDR3 length: 16 residues. Germline V gene sequence: CDR1 MDHEN, CDR2 SYDVKM. Deletions cut 4 bases from V and 2 bases from J, with 17 bases between. The CDR3 loop is CASSWGGAEFNYGYTF. CDR3 nucleotides: TGTGCCAGCAGTTGGGGAGGGGCCGAGTTCAACTATGGCTACACCTTC.

V is TRBV9 and J is TRBJ2-4; the match to TRBD2 covers 10 bases. The assigned J gene may be wrong: the sequence end matches TRBJ2-5 better. The germline V gene has CDR1 SGDLS and CDR2 YYNGEE. The CDR3 is 16 amino acids. CDR3 loop: CASSVAQRGGRETQYF. The CDR3 region has the DNA TGTGCCAGCAGCGTAGCCCAGCGGGGGGGCCGGGAGACCCAGTACTTC.

The chain combines TRBV4-1 with TRBJ2-5; 10 bases line up with TRBD1. CDR3 length equals 16 residues. V shed 1 base and J 3 bases; nucleotides not matched to a gene: 5. Germline CDR1 and CDR2: MGHRA and YSYEKL. CDR3 region: CASSQAGTGVEETQYF. CDR3 in DNA: TGCGCCAGCAGCCAAGCAGGGACAGGGGTGGAAGAGACCCAGTACTTC.